One sample yielded the 18 T cell receptor beta chains listed below, sequenced in a study of metastatic and nonmetastatic thyroid tumors. Thyroid surgery took place with no prior treatment in any patient. TCRdb called clones again from the PCR reads with MiXCR. The sample lists 90,000 or so clones; around 9.1% were seen once. Sequencing used blood. Receptors were obtained from a female donor with papillary thyroid cancer or a benign thyroid nodule (not recorded which). Some clones in this sample may be carry-over from other donors' samples.

The sample holds many counts of this clone. The chain employs TRBV7-2 and TRBJ2-6; 9 positions agree with TRBD1. Trimming removed 4 bases from V and 4 bases from J; junction bases left unmatched: 11. CDR3 length: 18 amino acids. Germline assignment: CDR1 SGHTA and CDR2 FQGNSA. In DNA form, the CDR3 reads TGTGCCAGCAGCTATTTAAGGGACAGGGTGGTCGGGGCCAACGTCCTGACTTTC. Encoded protein: CASSYLRDRVVGANVLTF. Full variable domain (missing parts from reference TRBV7-2 and TRBJ2-6): GAGVSQSPSNKVTEKGKDVELRCDPISGHTALYWYRQSLGQGLEFLIYFQGNSAPDKSGLPSDRFSAERTGGSVSTLTIQRTQQEDSAVYLCASSYLRDRVVGANVLTFGAGSRLTVL.

The table lists this clone with many counts. The gene calls are TRBV6-2 or TRBV6-3 and TRBJ2-2; D is perhaps TRBD2 (5 bases). The germline V gene encodes CDR1 MNHEY and CDR2 SVGEGT. The V and J ends lost 0 bases and 1 base respectively, with 6 bases between them. This CDR3 region has 15 residues. The CDR3 bases are TGTGCCAGCAGTTACTCTCGGGAGAACACCGGGGAGCTGTTTTTT. It encodes CASSYSRENTGELFF.

The gene calls are TRBV7-2 and TRBJ1-3; the D is unclear. The germline V gene has CDR1 SGHTA and CDR2 FQGNSA. The CDR3 contains 15 residues. V lost 5 bases and J 0 bases, leaving 11 bases between the germline ends. For the CDR3, the DNA is TGTGCCAGCAGCAGGACCTGGGTCTCTGGAAACACCATATATTTT. Translation gives CASSRTWVSGNTIYF.

This clone was detected many times. The J gene is TRBJ1-2, the V gene TRBV28; D remains ambiguous. The CDR3 totals 14 residues. The germline V gene has CDR1 MDHEN and CDR2 SYDVKM. Between the trimmed V and J ends, which lost 6 bases and 7 bases, there was a span of 18 bases. CDR3 coding DNA: TGTGCCAGCAGCCCAGGCGGTAGTCTTGTTGGCTACACCTTC. It yields the protein CASSPGGSLVGYTF.

This clone was seen at least ten times. The gene calls are TRBV18 and TRBJ2-7; 7 bases fit TRBD2. V shed 2 bases, J shed 5 bases, and the junction held 9 bases outside the gene matches. The CDR3 covers 15 residues. The germline V gene encodes CDR1 KGHSH and CDR2 LQKENI. CDR3 bases: TGTGCCAGCTCACCATTCGGCAGGGAGGGCGACGAGCAGTACTTC. Translated: CASSPFGREGDEQYF.

The chain joins TRBV7-2 to TRBJ2-7; 9 bases map to TRBD2. In germline, CDR1 is SGHTA, CDR2 FQGNSA. The V and J ends lost 0 bases and 5 bases, in that order; junction bases with no gene match: 8. The CDR3 is made up of 16 amino acids. CDR3 in amino acids: CASSLAPRGGANEQYF. CDR3 sequence (DNA): TGTGCCAGCAGCTTAGCTCCTCGCGGGGGGGCCAACGAGCAGTACTTC.

In this sample, this clone turned up many times. This rearrangement joins TRBV3-1 to TRBJ1-1; no clear D. V was clipped by 0 bases and J by 6 bases, with 8 bases between them. The CDR3 runs 13 residues. Germline V CDR1 and CDR2: LGHDT, YNNKEL (reference sequence). DNA for the CDR3: TGTGCCAGCAGCCAAGATTCGGCAGCTGAAGCTTTCTTT. Amino acid sequence: CASSQDSAAEAFF.

In its sample, this clone was seen many times. This chain connects TRBV6-2 or TRBV6-3 to TRBJ2-7, with 7 bases matching TRBD1. V dropped 4 bases and J dropped 2; count of bases not matched to a gene: 8. Germline V gives CDR1 MNHEY, CDR2 SVGEGT. The CDR3 totals 15 residues. The CDR3 DNA reads TGTGCCAGCAGTTCAGGGGGTGGGGGAACCTACGAGCAGTACTTC. Amino acids: CASSSGGGGTYEQYF.

This clone was recorded only once. J is TRBJ1-2 and V is TRBV20-1; TRBD1 aligns across 7 bases. This CDR3 is built from 14 residues. After removal of 6 bases from V and 2 bases from J, the junction contained 9 bases not matched to a gene. Germline V gene sequence: CDR1 DFQATT, CDR2 SNEGSKA (reference sequence). CDR3 region: CSATRQGRNYGYTF. DNA for the CDR3: TGCAGTGCAACTAGACAGGGCCGGAACTATGGCTACACCTTC.

This clone was picked up many times. This chain links TRBV6-1 with TRBJ1-5; perhaps TRBD1 as D (5 bases). The V gene lost 5 bases and the J gene lost 7 bases, with 21 bases spanning the gap. CDR3 length: 16 residues. Per germline, CDR1 MNHNS and CDR2 SASEGT. As DNA, the CDR3 is TGTGCCAGCAGTCATTCCCCCGGGGGGGACGGGCAGCCCCAGCATTTT. It is translated as CASSHSPGGDGQPQHF.

This clone appeared many times. J is TRBJ1-1 and V is TRBV15; D unclear. Germline values: CDR1 LNHNV, CDR2 YYDKDF (reference sequence). Trimming took off 5 bases at V and 2 bases at J, with 6 bases between the two ends. The CDR3 consists of 12 residues. The CDR3 region is CATSGVNTEAFF. The CDR3 bases are TGTGCCACCAGCGGGGTAAACACTGAAGCTTTCTTT.

The chain links TRBV20-1 to TRBJ2-3; 8 nucleotides agree with TRBD2. V lost 0 bases and J lost 0; bases outside the gene matches: 8. CDR1 DFQATT and CDR2 SNEGSKA come from the germline V gene (reference sequence). This CDR3 comprises 17 residues. The CDR3 reads CSARDPSTSASTDTQYF. CDR3 nucleotides: TGCAGTGCTAGAGATCCATCGACTAGCGCTAGCACAGATACGCAGTATTTT.

Remarks on this clone: Given a much more abundant clone one base away, this may be a read error. This chain uses TRBV27 with TRBJ1-2, with D tentatively TRBD1 (5 bases). Trimming cost V 0 bases and J 8 bases, with 13 bases left between them. The germline V gene encodes CDR1 MNHEY and CDR2 SMNVEV (reference sequence). This CDR3 region has 14 residues. CDR3: CASSLSVRGKGYTF. In DNA, the CDR3 is TGTGCCAGCAGTTTATCGGTACGGGGGAAAGGCTACACCTTC.

This clone was counted ten times or more. The chain recombines TRBV20-1 with TRBJ1-2, with D unresolved. The CDR3 consists of 13 residues. Germline V gives CDR1 DFQATT, CDR2 SNEGSKA (reference sequence). Between the trimmed V and J ends, which lost 6 bases and 7 bases, there was a span of 18 bases. The CDR3 DNA follows: TGCAGTGCGCCTTCAGCCGGGCTTTCTGGCTACACCTTC. It is translated as CSAPSAGLSGYTF.

In its sample, this clone was seen a few times. This chain connects TRBV9 to TRBJ2-7; TRBD1 aligns across 8 bases. The CDR3 loop spans 17 amino acids. V was pared by 4 bases and J by 1 base, with 13 bases of the junction left unmatched. In germline, CDR1 is SGDLS, CDR2 YYNGEE. As DNA, the CDR3 is TGTGCCAGCAGCCCAACTCACATAAGGACAGGGTCCTACGAGCAGTACTTC. Encoded protein: CASSPTHIRTGSYEQYF.

Ten or more counts support this clone. The chain uses TRBV6-4 and TRBJ2-3; tentatively, D is TRBD1 (5 bases). The length of the CDR3 is 14 residues. V gave up 6 bases and J gave up 0 bases, with 10 bases separating them. CDR1 is MRHNA and CDR2 is SNTAGT in the germline V gene. Here the CDR3 reads CASSEQGSTDTQYF. The CDR3 DNA reads as TGTGCCAGCAGCGAGCAGGGAAGCACAGATACGCAGTATTTT.

There are many counts of this clone. The genes are TRBV20-1 and TRBJ2-5, with 13 bases lining up with TRBD2. The CDR3 sequence is 17 residues long. Germline CDR1 reads DFQATT; CDR2 reads SNEGSKA (reference sequence). The V gene end was trimmed by 5 bases and the J gene end by 3 bases; junction bases not matched to a gene: 12. The CDR3 DNA sequence: TGCAGTGCTCGACTAGCGGGGGGCTCGGTAGGGAAAGAGACCCAGTACTTC. Translating it yields CSARLAGGSVGKETQYF.

This clone was counted at least ten times. The CDR3 is CATGRTGGRSGELFF. The CDR3 nucleotides are TGTGCCACCGGTCGGACAGGGGGGAGGTCCGGGGAGCTGTTTTTT. This chain connects TRBV15 to TRBJ2-2; 10 nucleotides agree with TRBD1. The CDR3 runs 15 residues. Germline trimming cut 8 bases from V and 6 bases from J; bases unmatched to any gene: 9. Germline V gene lookup returns CDR1 LNHNV and CDR2 YYDKDF (reference sequence). Full variable domain (outside the CDR3, taken from reference TRBV15 and TRBJ2-2): DAMVIQNPRYQVTQFGKPVTLSCSQTLNHNVMYWYQQKSSQAPKLLFHYYDKDFNNEADTPDNFQSRRPNTSFCFLDIRSPGLGDTAMYLCATGRTGGRSGELFFGEGSRLTVL.